This TCR beta chain emerged from a study of blood T cell repertoires in COVID-19 (dated by TCRdb to the early 2020s). Study-wide context: Samples covering the acute and convalescent phases of COVID-19 were provided by collaborators in the United States, Italy and Spain. The material from the prospective study consisted of cDNA or gDNA derived from T cells, B-cell-depleted T cells, or PBMCs. The sample metadata nearly always contained a de-identified subject ID, COVID-19 status, age in years and sex. The repertoires were made available in a free public database intended to serve as a resource for research on the immune response to SARS-CoV-2. Where HLA class I and class II types were available, the types were taken from metadata supplied by the sample provider, not from assay-based typing. The dataset comprised deeply sampled blood TCRbeta repertoires from subjects exposed to, actively infected with, or recovered from COVID-19. Samples were obtained from the ongoing ImmuneRACE study (first 160 participants) and from approximately 1,200 subjects provided by 6 global collaborators.

Each collaborating institution followed its own protocols to collect whole blood in K2EDTA tubes. For TCRbeta analysis, collaborators shipped samples as frozen whole blood, isolated PBMCs, or DNA extracted from either of those sample types. About this clone itself: Its antigen remains undetermined. No qualities accompany the bases; no much larger clone lies one base away.

Study-wide findings and limitations: How much clinical and demographic metadata was included differed by source and by participant, and the metadata was provided uncurated.

V trim: 2 bases; J trim: 0 bases; unmatched bases: 6. From its cysteine to its phenylalanine, the CDR3 spans 17 amino acids. CDR3 DNA is the only sequence kept; it has 51 bases, read in frame from the first base. Taken from the germline V gene (reference sequence), the CDR1 and CDR2 loops are SEHNR and FQNEAQ. The immunoSEQ Assay, a bias-controlled multiplex PCR, was used to amplify TCRbeta CDR3 regions from genomic DNA. Per the original workflow: Nucleated cell counts per sample were estimated from amplification of reference gene primers within the assay. To quantify the absolute abundance of each unique TCRbeta CDR3 rearrangement, sequence reads were collapsed and filtered. For each sample, productive Simpson clonality was calculated by taking the square root of Simpson's diversity index across productive rearrangements. TCRdb holds this immuneACCESS table with in-frame rearrangements only. Some clones are missing; in checked studies, unresolved V genes explain under half, and the rest has no known cause. That table is the source of V, J and clone size, and D and trimming were worked out from the DNA. The sample has around 69,000 clones on record, roughly 87% of them singletons. The ten top clones hold approximately 5% of the sample.

The receptor's source is a woman between 45 and 65 years old with active COVID-19. The chain uses TRBV7-9 and TRBJ1-3, and TRBD1 matches 8 of the central bases. The sequencing sample was made of peripheral blood. The CDR3 in this case is CASSLRGQGASGNTIYF. The DNA sequence is TGTGCCAGCAGCTTAAGGGGGCAGGGGGCCTCTGGAAACACCATATATTTT.